What follows describes a single TCR beta chain. Clones were sequenced by immunoSEQ multiplex PCR, and TCRdb holds only the in-frame ones, with some missing. The sample includes around 97,000 clones, 90% seen only once; the top ten take about 5%. This record belongs to a study of T cell responses to AZD1222 COVID-19 vaccine. This CDR3 region has 14 residues. Germline CDR1 is MGHRA and CDR2 is YSYEKL. The V and J ends lost 5 bases and 3 bases, in that order; junction bases with no gene match: 4. Specimen: peripheral blood, collected on day 0 of AZD1222 vaccination. The sequence derives from an adult in good health. The chain has TRBV4-1 and TRBJ1-2, with TRBD1 matching 9 bases. In DNA form, the CDR3 reads TGCGCCAGCAGCACCCGGGACAGGGACTATGGCTACACCTTC. Amino acid sequence: CASSTRDRDYGYTF.